This T cell receptor beta chain emerged from a study of blood T cell repertoires in COVID-19. As processed by the authors: Estimation of nucleated cell counts was performed using reference gene primer amplification. Repertoires were generated with immunoSEQ multiplex PCR, while TCRdb's copy carries only in-frame clones and drops some. V and J calls and clone size are those listed in that table; D and trimming were worked out from the DNA. Among roughly 150,000 clones listed, roughly four fifths were seen once. CDR3 length: 16 amino acids. The germline V gene encodes CDR1 KGHSH and CDR2 LQKENI. Trimming removed 3 bases from V and 0 bases from J; junction bases left unmatched: 5. A Seattle source enrolled patients during active infection and followed them longitudinally.

The sequence was collected from a woman older than 75 with COVID-19, enrolled during active disease. V is TRBV18 and J is TRBJ2-5; 9 nucleotides agree with TRBD2. The specimen sequenced was peripheral blood. CDR3 DNA sequence: TGTGCCAGCTCACCGAGACTAGCGGCGTACCAAGAGACCCAGTACTTC. Its translation is CASSPRLAAYQETQYF.